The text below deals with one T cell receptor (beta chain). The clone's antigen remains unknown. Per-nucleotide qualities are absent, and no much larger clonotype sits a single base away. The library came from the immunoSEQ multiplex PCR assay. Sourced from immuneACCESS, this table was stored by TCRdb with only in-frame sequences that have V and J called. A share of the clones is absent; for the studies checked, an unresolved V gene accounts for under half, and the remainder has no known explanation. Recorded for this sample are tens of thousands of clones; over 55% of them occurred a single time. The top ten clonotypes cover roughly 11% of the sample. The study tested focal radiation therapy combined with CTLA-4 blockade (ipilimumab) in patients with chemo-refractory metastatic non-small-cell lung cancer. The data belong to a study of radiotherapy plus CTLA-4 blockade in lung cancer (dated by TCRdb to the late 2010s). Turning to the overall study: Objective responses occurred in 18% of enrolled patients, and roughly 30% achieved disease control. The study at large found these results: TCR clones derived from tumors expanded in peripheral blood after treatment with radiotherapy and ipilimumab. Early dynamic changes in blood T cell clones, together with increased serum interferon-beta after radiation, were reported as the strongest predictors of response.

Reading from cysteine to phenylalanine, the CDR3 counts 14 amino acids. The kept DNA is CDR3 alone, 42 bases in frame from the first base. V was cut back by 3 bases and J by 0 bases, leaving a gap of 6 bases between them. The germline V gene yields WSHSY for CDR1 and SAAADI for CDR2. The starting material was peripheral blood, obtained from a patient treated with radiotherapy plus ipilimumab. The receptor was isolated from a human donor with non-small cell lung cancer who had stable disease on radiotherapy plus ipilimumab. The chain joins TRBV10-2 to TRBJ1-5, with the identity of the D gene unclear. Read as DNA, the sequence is TGCGCCAGCAGTGAATCAGGTAGCAATCAGCCCCAGCATTTT. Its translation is CASSESGSNQPQHF.